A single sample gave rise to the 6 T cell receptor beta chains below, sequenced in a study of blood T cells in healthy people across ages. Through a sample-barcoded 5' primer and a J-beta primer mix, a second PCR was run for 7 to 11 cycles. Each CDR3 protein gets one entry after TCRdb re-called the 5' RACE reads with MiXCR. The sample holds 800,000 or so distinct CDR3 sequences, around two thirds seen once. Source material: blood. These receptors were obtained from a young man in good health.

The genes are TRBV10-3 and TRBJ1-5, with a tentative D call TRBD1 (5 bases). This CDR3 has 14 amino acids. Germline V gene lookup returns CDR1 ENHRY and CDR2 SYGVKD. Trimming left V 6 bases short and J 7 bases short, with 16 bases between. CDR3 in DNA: TGTGCCATCAGCACTCGAGGGGCAAGGCAGCCCCAGCATTTT. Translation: CAISTRGARQPQHF.

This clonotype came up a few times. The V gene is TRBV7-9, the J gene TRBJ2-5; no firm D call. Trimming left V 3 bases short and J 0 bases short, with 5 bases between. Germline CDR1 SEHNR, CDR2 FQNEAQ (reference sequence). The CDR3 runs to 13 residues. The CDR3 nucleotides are TGTGCCAGCAGCTTCATCGACCAAGAGACCCAGTACTTC. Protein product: CASSFIDQETQYF.

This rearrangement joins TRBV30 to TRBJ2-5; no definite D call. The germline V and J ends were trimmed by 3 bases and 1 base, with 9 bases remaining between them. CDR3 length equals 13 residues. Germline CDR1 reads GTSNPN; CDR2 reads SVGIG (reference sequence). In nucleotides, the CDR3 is TGTGCCTGGAGATCTTTGGCCCAAGAGACCCAGTACTTC. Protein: CAWRSLAQETQYF.

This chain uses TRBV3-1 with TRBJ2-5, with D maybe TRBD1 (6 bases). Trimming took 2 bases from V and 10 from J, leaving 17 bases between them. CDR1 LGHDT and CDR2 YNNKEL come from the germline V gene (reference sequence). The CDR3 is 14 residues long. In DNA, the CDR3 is TGTGCCAGCAGCCAATCCTACCCGCCGGGACACCAGTACTTC. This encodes CASSQSYPPGHQYF.

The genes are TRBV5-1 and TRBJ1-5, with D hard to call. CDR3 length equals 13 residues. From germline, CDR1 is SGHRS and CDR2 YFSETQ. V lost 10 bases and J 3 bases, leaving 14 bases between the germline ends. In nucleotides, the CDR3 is TGCGCCCCCAAAAAGGACGACAATCAGCCCCAGCATTTT. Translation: CAPKKDDNQPQHF.

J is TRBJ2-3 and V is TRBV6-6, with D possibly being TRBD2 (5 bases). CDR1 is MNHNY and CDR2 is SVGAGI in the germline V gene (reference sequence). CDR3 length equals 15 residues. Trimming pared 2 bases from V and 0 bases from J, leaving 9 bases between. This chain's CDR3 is CASSYEGISTDTQYF. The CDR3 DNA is TGTGCCAGCAGTTACGAGGGAATAAGCACAGATACGCAGTATTTT.